This entry features one T cell receptor beta chain sequence. Amplification used 60 Vbeta primers and 13 Jbeta primers. Here immunoSEQ multiplex PCR was the method, and the copy in TCRdb shows in-frame clones only, minus some. The sample lists about 300,000 clones, about nine tenths occurring once. Germline CDR1 is SNHLY and CDR2 is FYNNEI. The CDR3 has 13 amino acids. The ends were cut back, 3 bases at V and 10 bases at J, with 16 bases in the middle. The data stem from a study of cytomegalovirus exposure and HLA in healthy donors. V gene TRBV2 combines with J gene TRBJ2-7, with D perhaps matching TRBD2 (5 bases). The sequencing input was PBMCs. This sequence originates from a man aged 40-55 years in good health and CMV-seropositive. CDR3 residues: CASSEPGSPFQYF. The CDR3 DNA reads as TGTGCCAGCAGTGAGCCGGGGTCCCCTTTCCAGTACTTC.